This entry is about one T cell receptor beta chain. What it binds is not known. The data originate from a study of T-cell reconstitution after alpha-beta-depleted transplantation in children. Study-wide results and limits: Some patients owed their high day-60 TCRbeta diversity to surviving recipient T cells and thymic progenitors.

Preparing the TCRbeta library involved the use of unique molecular identifiers. MiXCR, applied by TCRdb to the PCR reads, yields one record per CDR3 protein. This table holds about 210,000 distinct CDR3 sequences, about 15% found once. The CDR3 length is 18 residues. Trimming shortened V by 4 bases and J by 0 bases, and 19 bases separated the two germline ends. The chain uses TRBV12-3 or TRBV12-4 and TRBJ1-5; D remains ambiguous. Source: PBMCs, mostly from graft donor cells, taken 360 days after TCRalphabeta/CD19-depleted stem cell transplant. The sequence was obtained from a male patient aged 2 to 10 who had a stem cell transplant for acute lymphoblastic leukemia, so the T cells may come from the graft donor. CDR3 residues: CASSSQTTITYSNQPQHF. As DNA, the CDR3 is TGTGCCAGCAGTTCACAGACTACAATCACTTATAGCAATCAGCCCCAGCATTTT.